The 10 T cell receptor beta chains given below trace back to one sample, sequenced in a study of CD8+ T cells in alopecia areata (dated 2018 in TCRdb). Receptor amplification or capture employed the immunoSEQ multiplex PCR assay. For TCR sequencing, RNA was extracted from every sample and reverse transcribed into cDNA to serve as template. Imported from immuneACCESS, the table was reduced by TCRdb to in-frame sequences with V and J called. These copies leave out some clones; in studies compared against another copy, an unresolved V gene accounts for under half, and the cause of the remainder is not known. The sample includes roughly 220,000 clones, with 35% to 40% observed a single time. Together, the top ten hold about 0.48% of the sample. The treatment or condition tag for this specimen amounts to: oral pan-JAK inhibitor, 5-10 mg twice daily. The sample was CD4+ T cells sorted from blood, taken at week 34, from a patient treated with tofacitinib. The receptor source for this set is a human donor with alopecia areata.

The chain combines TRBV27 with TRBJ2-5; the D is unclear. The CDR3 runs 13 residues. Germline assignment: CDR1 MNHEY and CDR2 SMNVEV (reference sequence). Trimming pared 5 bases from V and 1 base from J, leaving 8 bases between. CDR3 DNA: TGTGCCAGCAGTAACCTAATCCAAGAGACCCAGTACTTC. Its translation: CASSNLIQETQYF.

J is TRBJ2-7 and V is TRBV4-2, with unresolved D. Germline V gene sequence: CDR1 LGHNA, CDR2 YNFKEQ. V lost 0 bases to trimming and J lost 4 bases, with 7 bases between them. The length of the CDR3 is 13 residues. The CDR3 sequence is CASSQDETYEQYF. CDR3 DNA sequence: TGTGCCAGCAGCCAAGATGAAACGTACGAGCAGTACTTC.

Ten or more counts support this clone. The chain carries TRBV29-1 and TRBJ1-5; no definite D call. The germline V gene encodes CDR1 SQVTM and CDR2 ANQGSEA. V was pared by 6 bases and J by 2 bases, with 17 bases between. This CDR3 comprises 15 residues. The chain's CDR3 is CSVADGFLGNQPQHF. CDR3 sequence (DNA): TGCAGCGTCGCTGACGGGTTCCTTGGCAATCAGCCCCAGCATTTT.

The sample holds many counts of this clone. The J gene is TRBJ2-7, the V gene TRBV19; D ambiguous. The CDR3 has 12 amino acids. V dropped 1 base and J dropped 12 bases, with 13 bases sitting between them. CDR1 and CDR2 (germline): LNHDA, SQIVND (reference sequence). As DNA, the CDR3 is TGTGCCAGTAGTATAGTTGACGGATCACGGTACTTC. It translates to CASSIVDGSRYF. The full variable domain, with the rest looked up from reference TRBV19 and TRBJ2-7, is DGGITQSPKYLFRKEGQNVTLSCEQNLNHDAMYWYRQDPGQGLRLIYYSQIVNDFQKGDIAEGYSVSREKKESFPLTVTSAQKNPTAFYLCASSIVDGSRYFGPGTRLTVT.

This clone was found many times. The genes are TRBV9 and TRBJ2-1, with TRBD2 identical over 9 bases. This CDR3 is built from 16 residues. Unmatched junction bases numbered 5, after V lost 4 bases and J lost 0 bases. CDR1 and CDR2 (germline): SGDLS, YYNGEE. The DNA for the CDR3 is TGTGCCAGCAGCCTCTCTAGCGGGGTCTCCTACAATGAGCAGTTCTTC. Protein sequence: CASSLSSGVSYNEQFF.

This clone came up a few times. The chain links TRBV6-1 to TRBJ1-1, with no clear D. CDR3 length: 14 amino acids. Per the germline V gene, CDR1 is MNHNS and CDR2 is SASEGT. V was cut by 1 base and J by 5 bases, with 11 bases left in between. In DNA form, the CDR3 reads TGTGCCAGCAGTGAAGTTGGAAGGTTAACTGAAGCTTTCTTT. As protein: CASSEVGRLTEAFF.

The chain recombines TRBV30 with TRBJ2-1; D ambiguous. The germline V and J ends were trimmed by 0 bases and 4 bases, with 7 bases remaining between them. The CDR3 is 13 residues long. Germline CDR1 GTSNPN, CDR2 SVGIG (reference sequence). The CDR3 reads CAWSVLRYNEQFF. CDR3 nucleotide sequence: TGTGCCTGGAGTGTACTTCGGTACAATGAGCAGTTCTTC.

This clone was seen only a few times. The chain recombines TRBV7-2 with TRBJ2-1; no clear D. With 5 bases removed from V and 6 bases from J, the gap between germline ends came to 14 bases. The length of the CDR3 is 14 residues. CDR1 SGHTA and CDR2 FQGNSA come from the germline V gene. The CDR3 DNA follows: TGTGCCAGCAGCATCAACTCGTTGCGCAATGAGCAGTTCTTC. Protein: CASSINSLRNEQFF.

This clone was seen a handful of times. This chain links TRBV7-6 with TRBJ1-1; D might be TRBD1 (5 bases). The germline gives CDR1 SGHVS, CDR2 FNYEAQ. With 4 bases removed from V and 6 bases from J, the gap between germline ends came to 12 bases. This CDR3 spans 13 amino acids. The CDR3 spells CASSSGRLPEAFF. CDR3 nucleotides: TGTGCCAGCAGCTCGGGACGCCTGCCTGAAGCTTTCTTT.

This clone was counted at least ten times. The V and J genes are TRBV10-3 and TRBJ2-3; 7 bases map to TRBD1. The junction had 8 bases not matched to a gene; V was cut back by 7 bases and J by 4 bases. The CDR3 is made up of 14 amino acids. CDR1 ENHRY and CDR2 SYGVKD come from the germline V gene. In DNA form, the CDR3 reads TGTGCCATCAAGGGGGCTACGGCGGCAGATACGCAGTATTTT. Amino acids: CAIKGATAADTQYF.